The clone carrying this TCR beta chain was recorded a few times. The target antigen is unknown. Germline V gene data show CDR1 as LGHNA and CDR2 as YNFKEQ. V shed 1 base, J shed 6 bases, and the junction held 7 bases outside the gene matches. The CDR3 length is 16 residues. These data come from a study of cytomegalovirus exposure and HLA in healthy donors. Findings and limits, study-wide: Cytomegalovirus-associated status was assigned to 164 TCR beta chains.

The PCR used 60 Vbeta and 13 Jbeta primers. The protocol was immunoSEQ multiplex PCR, while the TCRdb copy is restricted to in-frame clones and leaves out a portion. This sample yields 100,000 to 120,000 clones, of which over 60% are seen a single time; under 15% belongs to the top ten. The receptor comes from a man aged 25-45 years in good health and CMV-seropositive. The V gene is TRBV4-2, the J gene TRBJ2-4, with 9 bases aligning to TRBD2. Sequenced material: PBMCs. The CDR3 is CASSQVGSGGGNIQYF. CDR3 DNA: TGTGCCAGCAGCCAAGTCGGTAGCGGGGGCGGAAACATTCAGTACTTC.